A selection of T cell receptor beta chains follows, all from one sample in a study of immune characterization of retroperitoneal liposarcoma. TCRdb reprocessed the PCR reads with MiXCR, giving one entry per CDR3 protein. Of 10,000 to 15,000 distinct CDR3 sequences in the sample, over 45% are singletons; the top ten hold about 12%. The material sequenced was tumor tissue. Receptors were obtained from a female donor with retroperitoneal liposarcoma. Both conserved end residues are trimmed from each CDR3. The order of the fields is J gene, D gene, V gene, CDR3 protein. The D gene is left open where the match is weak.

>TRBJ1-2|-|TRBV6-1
ASSPTANYGYT
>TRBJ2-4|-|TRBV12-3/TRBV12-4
ASRLLGGEQY
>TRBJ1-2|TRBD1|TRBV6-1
ASTLTAGGAYGYT
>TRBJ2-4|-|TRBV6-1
ASSSYTGEQY
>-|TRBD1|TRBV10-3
AISGTGGHEQY
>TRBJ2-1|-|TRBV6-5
ASSYWKGDEQF
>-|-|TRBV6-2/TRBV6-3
ASTPRLGGETQY
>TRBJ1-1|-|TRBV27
ASSSLQRGNTEAF
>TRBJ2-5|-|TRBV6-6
ASSYGGVRETQY
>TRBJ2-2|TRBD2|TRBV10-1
ASSASGMNTGELF
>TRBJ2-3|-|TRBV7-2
ASSPWARHAAPGADRKSTRLY
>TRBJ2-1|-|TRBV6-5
ASRYMPTSEQF
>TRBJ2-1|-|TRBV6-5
ASSYRSSAYNEQF
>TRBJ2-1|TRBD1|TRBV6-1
ASSAGQIKETQF
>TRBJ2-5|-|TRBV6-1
ASSETRETQY
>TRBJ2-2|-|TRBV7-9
ASSPKGGGNTGELF
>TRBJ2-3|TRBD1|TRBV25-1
ASSAGTASTDTQY
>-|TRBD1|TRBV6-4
ASSDTGTGDPYNEQY
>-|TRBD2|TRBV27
ASSLGGLARYNEQF
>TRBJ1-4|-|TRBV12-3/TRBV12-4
ASSFPGLDEKLF
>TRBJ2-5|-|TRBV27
ASSFNAKETQY
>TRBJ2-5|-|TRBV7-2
ASRQPGRWETQY
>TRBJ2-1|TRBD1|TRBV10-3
AIRGDSYNEQF
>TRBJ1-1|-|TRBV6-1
ASSEAAAGATEAF
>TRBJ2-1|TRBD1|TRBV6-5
ASSYRRKGAPQY
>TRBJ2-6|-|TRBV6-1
ATPYASGANVLT
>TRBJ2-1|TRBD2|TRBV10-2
ASSESKLTGGGYNEQF
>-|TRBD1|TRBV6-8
ASKRQGQETQY
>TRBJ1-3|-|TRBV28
ASGGHSGNTIY
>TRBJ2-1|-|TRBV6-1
ASSEGQLNEQF
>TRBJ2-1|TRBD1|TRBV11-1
ASSRRGPWETQF
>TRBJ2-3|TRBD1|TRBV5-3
ASSLDGTGGGDTQY
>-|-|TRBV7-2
ASSLDLISGTNEQY
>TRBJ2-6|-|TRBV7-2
ASSSGQSYSGANVLT
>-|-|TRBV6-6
ASSYSGRGEQY
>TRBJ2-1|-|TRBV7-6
ASSFPGYSTYEQF
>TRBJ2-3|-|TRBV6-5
ASSYGAGIGRDTQY
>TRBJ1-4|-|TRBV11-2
ASSLGGEKLF
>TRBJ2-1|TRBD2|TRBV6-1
ASRFSGSTYNEQF
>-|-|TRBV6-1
ASSAYAVLYNEQY
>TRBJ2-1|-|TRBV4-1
ASSQSLGSSYNEQL
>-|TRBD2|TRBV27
ASSSFGTSSYEQY